This T cell receptor (beta chain) came from a study of T cell changes during pregnancy in multiple sclerosis. Between the trimmed V and J ends, which lost 5 bases and 10 bases, there was a span of 9 bases. This CDR3 region has 11 residues. Germline lookup yields CDR1 SNHLY and CDR2 FYNNEI. The data were produced by immunoSEQ multiplex PCR, yet TCRdb's version contains in-frame clones alone and is incomplete. The data contain about 30,000 clones, nearly 90% of them singletons. The sequencing used CD8+ T cells from peripheral blood mononuclear cells, collected in the second trimester of pregnancy. The clonotype was recovered from a female donor with multiple sclerosis, enrolled in a pregnancy study. This rearrangement joins TRBV2 to TRBJ1-5, with no clear D. The CDR3 DNA reads as TGTGCCAGCAGTCCCGGACTTCCCCAGCATTTT. It encodes CASSPGLPQHF.